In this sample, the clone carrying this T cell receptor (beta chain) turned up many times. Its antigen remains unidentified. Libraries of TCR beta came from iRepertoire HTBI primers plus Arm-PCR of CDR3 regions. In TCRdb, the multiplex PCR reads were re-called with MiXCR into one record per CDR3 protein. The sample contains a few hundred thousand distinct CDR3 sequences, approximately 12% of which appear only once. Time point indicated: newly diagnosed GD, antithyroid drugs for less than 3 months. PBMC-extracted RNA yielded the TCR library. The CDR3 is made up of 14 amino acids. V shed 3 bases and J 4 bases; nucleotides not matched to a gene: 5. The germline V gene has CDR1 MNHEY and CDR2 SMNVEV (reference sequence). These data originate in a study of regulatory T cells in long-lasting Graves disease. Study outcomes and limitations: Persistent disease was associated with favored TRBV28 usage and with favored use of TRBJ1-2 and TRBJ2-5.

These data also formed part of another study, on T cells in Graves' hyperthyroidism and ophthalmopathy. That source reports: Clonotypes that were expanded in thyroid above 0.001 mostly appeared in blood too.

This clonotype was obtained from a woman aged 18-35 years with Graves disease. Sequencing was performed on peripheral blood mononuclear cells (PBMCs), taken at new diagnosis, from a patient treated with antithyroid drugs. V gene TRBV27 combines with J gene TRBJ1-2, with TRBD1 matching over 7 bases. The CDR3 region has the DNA TGTGCCAGCAGTTTCAGACAGGGTGGCTATGGCTACACCTTC. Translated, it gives CASSFRQGGYGYTF.